This TCR beta chain was obtained from a study of blood T cell repertoires in COVID-19. Study at large: Collection of acute and convalescent COVID-19 samples took place in the United States, Italy and Spain.

This CDR3 region has 14 residues. The germline CDR1 and CDR2 sequences are ENHRY and SYGVKD. Trimming removed 6 bases at V and 1 base at J, with 9 bases between. Data came from immunoSEQ multiplex PCR; TCRdb stores just in-frame clones and leaves some out. Here the sample spans over 65,000 clones, around 86% being singletons. V and J are TRBV10-3 and TRBJ2-2, with a tentative D call TRBD2 (6 bases). The source material was peripheral blood. The receptor was derived from a human donor in a cohort sampled during active COVID-19. The CDR3: CAIRAEGNTGELFF. The CDR3 DNA is TGTGCCATCAGGGCGGAGGGGAACACCGGGGAGCTGTTTTTT.